A single TCR beta chain is shown here with its context. What it recognizes is unknown. Germline loops: CDR1 MNHNS, CDR2 SASEGT. CDR3 size: 16 residues. Trimming pared 3 bases from V and 2 bases from J, leaving 13 bases between. These data come from a study of glioma-infiltrating T cells. Whole-study context: Before surgery, glioma patients received dexamethasone for at most six days.

The iRepertoire nested amplicon-rescue multiplex PCR amplified TCR alpha and beta CDR3s from RNA. TCRdb analysed the multiplex PCR reads with MiXCR anew, one entry per CDR3 protein. This table has about 380,000 distinct CDR3 sequences, roughly two fifths appearing once. Whole-study results and caveats: Gliomas, especially low-grade, showed above-expected tissue-blood divergence; non-neoplastic patients showed below. CDR3 overlap between tissue and blood was very small.

This chain joins TRBV6-1 and TRBJ2-2; D perhaps matches TRBD2 (5 bases). The sample consisted of glioma tissue, nonneoplastic brain tissue, or PBMCs (not recorded which). The source is a human donor with low-grade glioma or glioblastoma, undergoing nonglioma brain surgery, or in good health (not recorded which). The CDR3 region has the DNA TGTGCCAGCAGTGATCGGGGATTGGCAAACACCGGGGAGCTGTTTTTT. This sequence encodes CASSDRGLANTGELFF.